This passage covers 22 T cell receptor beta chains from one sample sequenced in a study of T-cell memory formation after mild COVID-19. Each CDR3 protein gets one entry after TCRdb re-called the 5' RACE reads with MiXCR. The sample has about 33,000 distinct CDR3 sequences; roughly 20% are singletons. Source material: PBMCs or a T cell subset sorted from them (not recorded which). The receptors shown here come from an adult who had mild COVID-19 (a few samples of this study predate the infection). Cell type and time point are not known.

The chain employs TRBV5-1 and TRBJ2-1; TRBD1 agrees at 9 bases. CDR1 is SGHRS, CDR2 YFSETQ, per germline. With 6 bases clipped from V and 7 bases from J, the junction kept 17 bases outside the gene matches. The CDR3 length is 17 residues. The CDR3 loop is CASNPHSGTGFGNEQFF. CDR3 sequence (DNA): TGCGCCAGCAACCCCCACTCCGGGACAGGGTTCGGAAATGAGCAGTTCTTC. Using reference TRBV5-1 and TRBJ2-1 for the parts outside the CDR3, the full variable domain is KAGVTQTPRYLIKTRGQQVTLSCSPISGHRSVSWYQQTPGQGLQFLFEYFSETQRNKGNFPGRFSGRQFSNSRSEMNVSTLELGDSALYLCASNPHSGTGFGNEQFFGPGTRLTVL.

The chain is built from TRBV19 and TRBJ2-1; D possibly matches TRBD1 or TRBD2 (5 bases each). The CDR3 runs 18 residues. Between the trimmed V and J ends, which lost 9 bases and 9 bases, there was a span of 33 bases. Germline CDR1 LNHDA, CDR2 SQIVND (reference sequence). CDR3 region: CASGALSWLTLGTGEQFF. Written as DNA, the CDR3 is TGTGCCAGCGGGGCCCTCTCGTGGCTGACCCTTGGTACGGGTGAGCAGTTCTTC.

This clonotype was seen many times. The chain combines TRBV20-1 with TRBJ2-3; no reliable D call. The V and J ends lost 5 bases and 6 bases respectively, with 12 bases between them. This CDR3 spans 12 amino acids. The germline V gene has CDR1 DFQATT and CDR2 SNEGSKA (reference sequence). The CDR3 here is CSAPVVGDTQYF. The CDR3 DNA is TGCAGTGCTCCAGTAGTGGGCGATACGCAGTATTTT.

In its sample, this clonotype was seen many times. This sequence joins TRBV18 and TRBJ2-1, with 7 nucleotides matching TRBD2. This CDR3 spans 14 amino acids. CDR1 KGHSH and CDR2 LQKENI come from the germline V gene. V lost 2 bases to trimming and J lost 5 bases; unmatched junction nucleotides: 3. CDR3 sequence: CASSPGLADNEQFF. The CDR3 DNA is TGTGCCAGCTCACCAGGGCTAGCGGACAATGAGCAGTTCTTC.

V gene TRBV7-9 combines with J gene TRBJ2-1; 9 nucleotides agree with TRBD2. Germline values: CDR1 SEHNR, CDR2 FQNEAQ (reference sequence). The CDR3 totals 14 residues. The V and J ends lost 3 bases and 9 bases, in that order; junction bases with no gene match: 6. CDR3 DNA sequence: TGTGCCAGCAGCTTCACTAGCGGGCGAATTGAGCAGTTCTTC. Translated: CASSFTSGRIEQFF. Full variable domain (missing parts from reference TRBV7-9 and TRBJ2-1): DTGVSQNPRHKITKRGQNVTFRCDPISEHNRLYWYRQTLGQGPEFLTYFQNEAQLEKSRLLSDRFSAERPKGSFSTLEIQRTEQGDSAMYLCASSFTSGRIEQFFGPGTRLTVL.

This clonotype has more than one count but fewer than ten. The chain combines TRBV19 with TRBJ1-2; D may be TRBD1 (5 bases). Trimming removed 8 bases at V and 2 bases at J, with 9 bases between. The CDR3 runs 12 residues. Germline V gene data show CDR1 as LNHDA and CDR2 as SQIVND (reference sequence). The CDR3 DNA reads TGTGCCAGTTGCGGGGGAAACTATGGCTACACCTTC. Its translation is CASCGGNYGYTF.

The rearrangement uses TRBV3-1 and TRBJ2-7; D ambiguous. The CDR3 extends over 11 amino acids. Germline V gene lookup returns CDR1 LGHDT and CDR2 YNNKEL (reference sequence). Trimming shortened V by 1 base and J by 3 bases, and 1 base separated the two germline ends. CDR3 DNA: TGTGCCAGCAGCCAAGGCTACGAGCAGTACTTC. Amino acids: CASSQGYEQYF.

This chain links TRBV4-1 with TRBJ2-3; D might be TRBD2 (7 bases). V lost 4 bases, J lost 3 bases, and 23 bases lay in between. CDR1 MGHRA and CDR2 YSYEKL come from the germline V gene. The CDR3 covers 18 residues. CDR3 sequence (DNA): TGCGCCAGCAGCCCCCGAACCGGGGGCGGGGGACGGACAGATACGCAGTATTTT. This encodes CASSPRTGGGGRTDTQYF.

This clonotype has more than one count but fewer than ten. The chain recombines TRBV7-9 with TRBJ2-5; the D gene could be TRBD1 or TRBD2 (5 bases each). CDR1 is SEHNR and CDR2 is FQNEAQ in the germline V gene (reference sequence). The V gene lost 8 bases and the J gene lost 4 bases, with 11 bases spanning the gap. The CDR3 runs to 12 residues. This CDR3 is CASVRGGETQYF. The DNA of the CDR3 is TGTGCCAGCGTCCGTGGGGGAGAGACCCAGTACTTC.

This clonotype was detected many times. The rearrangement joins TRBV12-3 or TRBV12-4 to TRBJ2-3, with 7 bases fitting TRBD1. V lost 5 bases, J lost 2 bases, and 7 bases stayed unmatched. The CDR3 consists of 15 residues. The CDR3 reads CASSNRDSHTDTQYF. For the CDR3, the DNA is TGTGCCAGCAGTAACCGGGACAGCCACACAGATACGCAGTATTTT.

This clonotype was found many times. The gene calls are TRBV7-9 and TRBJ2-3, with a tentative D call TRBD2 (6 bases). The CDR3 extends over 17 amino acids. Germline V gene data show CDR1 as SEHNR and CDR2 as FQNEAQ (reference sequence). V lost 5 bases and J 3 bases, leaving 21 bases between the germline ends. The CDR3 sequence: CASSPGLAHKITDTQYF. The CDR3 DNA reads TGTGCCAGCAGCCCCGGGCTAGCGCACAAGATAACAGATACGCAGTATTTT.

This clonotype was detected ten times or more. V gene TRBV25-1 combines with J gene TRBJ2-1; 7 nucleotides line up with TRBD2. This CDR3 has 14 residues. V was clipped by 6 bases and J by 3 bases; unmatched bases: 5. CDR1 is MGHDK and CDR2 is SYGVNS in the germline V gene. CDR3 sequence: CASRYGTNYNEQFF. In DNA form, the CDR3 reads TGTGCCAGCAGGTACGGGACTAACTACAATGAGCAGTTCTTC.

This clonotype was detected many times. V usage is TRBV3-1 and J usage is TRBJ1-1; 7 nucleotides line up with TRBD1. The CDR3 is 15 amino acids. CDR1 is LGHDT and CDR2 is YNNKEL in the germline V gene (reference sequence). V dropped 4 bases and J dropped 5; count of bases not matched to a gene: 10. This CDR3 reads CASSPSTGIKTEAFF. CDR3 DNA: TGTGCCAGCAGCCCCTCGACAGGGATTAAAACTGAAGCTTTCTTT. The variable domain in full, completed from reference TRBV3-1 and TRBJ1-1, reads DTAVSQTPKYLVTQMGNDKSIKCEQNLGHDTMYWYKQDSKKFLKIMFSYNNKELIINETVPNRFSPKSPDKAHLNLHINSLELGDSAVYFCASSPSTGIKTEAFFGQGTRLTVV.

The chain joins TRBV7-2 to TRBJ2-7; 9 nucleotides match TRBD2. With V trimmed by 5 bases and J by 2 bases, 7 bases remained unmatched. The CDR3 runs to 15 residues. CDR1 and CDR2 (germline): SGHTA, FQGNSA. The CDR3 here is CASSKASGAPYEQYF. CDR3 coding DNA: TGTGCCAGCAGCAAGGCTAGCGGGGCCCCCTACGAGCAGTACTTC.

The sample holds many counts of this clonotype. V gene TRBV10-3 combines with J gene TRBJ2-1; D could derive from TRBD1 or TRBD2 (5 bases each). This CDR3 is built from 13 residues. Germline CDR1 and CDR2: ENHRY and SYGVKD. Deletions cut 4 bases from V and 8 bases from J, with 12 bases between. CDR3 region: CAISGGGGDEQFF. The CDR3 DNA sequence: TGTGCCATCAGTGGGGGCGGAGGCGATGAGCAGTTCTTC.

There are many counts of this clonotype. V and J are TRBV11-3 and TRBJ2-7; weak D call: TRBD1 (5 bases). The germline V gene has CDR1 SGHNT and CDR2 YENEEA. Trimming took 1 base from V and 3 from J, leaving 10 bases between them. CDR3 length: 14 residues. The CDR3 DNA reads TGTGCCAGCAGCTTAGCCTCCCAGGGCTACGAGCAGTACTTC. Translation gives CASSLASQGYEQYF.

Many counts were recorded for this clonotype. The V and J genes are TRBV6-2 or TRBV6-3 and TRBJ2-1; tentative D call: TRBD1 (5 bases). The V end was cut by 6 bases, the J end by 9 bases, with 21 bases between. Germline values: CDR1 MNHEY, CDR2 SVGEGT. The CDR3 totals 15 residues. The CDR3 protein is CASSFGQGGWIEQFF. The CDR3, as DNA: TGTGCCAGCAGCTTCGGTCAGGGTGGTTGGATTGAGCAGTTCTTC.

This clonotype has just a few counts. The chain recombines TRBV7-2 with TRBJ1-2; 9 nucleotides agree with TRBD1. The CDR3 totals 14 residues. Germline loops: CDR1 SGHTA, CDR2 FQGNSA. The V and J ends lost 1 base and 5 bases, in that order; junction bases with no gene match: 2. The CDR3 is CASSLGQGVYGYTF. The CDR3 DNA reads TGTGCCAGCAGCTTAGGACAGGGGGTTTATGGCTACACCTTC.

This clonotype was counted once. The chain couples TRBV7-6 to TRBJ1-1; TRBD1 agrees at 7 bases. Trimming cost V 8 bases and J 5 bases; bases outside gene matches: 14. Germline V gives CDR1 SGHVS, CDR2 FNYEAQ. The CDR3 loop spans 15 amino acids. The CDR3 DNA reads TGTGCCAGCGGCCAGGGGGACATGGAAGGAACTGAAGCTTTCTTT. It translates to CASGQGDMEGTEAFF.

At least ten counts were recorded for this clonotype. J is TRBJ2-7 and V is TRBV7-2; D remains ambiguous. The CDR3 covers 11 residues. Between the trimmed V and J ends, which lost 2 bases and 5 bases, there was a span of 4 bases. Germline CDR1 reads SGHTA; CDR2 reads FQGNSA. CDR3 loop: CASSLYHEQYF. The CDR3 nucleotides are TGTGCCAGCAGCTTATACCACGAGCAGTACTTC.

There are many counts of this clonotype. The DNA of the CDR3 is TGCAGTGCTAGGGGGCGCGGGGGGGGTGGAAGAGAAAAACTGTTTTTT. Amino acid sequence: CSARGRGGGGREKLFF. The chain links TRBV20-1 to TRBJ1-4; D perhaps matches TRBD1 (5 bases). Between the trimmed V and J ends, which lost 3 bases and 8 bases, there was a span of 22 bases. In germline, CDR1 is DFQATT, CDR2 SNEGSKA (reference sequence). The CDR3 sequence is 16 residues long.

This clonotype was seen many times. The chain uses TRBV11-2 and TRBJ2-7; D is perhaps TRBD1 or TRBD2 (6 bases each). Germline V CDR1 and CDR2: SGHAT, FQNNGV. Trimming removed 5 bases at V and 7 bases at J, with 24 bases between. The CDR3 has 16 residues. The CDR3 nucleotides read TGTGCCAGCAGCCAGGGGCTAGCGACTCTCCGCGGGGAGCAGTACTTC. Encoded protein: CASSQGLATLRGEQYF.